This section outlines one T cell receptor beta chain sequence together with its context. Healthy HIV-negative adults without recent acute infections or vaccinations served as donors. Splitting the CD4+ cells yielded a CD45RA+ naive subset and a CD45RA-negative memory subset. These data are taken from a study of shared clonotypes between healthy human individuals. The wider study: A few men and a couple of women, aged 18 to 49, were donors.

Trimming shortened V by 6 bases and J by 2 bases, and 17 bases separated the two germline ends. Germline assignment: CDR1 MDHEN and CDR2 SYDVKM. This CDR3 region has 16 residues. The run depth of the assay was deep. Measured with immunoSEQ multiplex PCR; TCRdb has only the in-frame clones, and not every one. The table has 2 million to 2.5 million clones, around 95% seen once. What was sequenced was naive CD4+ T cells sorted from blood. As for subset: CD45RA+ positively selected. The chain uses TRBV28 and TRBJ1-5; D gene unclear. The TCR was taken from a young man in good health. The CDR3 DNA sequence: TGTGCCAGCAGCTGGGGAGCGGCTGCGGGCAATCAGCCCCAGCATTTT. It translates to CASSWGAAAGNQPQHF.